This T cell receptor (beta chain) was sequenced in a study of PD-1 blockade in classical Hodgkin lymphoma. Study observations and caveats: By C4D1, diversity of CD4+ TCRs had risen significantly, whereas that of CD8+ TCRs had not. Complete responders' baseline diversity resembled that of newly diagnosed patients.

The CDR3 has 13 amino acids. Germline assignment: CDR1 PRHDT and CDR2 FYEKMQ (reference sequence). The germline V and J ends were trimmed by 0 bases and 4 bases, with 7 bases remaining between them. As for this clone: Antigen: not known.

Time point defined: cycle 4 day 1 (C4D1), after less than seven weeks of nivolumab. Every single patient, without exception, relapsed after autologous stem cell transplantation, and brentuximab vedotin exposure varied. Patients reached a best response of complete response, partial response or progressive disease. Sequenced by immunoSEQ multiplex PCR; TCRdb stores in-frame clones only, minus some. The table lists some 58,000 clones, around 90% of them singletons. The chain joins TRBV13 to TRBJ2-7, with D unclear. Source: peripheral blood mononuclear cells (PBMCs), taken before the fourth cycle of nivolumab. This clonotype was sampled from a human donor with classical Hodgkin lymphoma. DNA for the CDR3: TGTGCCAGCAGCTTAGGCCCCTCATACGAGCAGTACTTC. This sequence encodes CASSLGPSYEQYF.